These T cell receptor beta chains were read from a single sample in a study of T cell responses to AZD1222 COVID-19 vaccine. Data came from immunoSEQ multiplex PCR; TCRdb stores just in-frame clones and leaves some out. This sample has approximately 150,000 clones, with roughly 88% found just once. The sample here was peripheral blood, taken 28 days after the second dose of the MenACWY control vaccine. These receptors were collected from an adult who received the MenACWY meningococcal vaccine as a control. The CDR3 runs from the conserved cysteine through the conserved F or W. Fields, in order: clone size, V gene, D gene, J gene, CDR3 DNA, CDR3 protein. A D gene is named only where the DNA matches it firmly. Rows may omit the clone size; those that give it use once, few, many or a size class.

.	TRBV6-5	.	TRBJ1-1	TGTGCCAGCAGTTACTTCGCTGGAAGGGTGAACACTGAAGCTTTCTTT	CASSYFAGRVNTEAFF
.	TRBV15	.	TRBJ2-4	TGTGCCACCAGCGGCGGGTCTTTAGCCAAAAACATTCAGTACTTC	CATSGGSLAKNIQYF
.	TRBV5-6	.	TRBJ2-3	TGTGCCAGCAGCTTGATAGGTCGACAGAACACAGATACGCGGTATTTT	CASSLIGRQNTDTRYF
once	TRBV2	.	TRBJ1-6	TGTGCCAGCAGTCCGCCCCCCAGGGGAAATTCACCCCTCCACTTT	CASSPPPRGNSPLHF
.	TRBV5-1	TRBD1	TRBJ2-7	TGCGCCAGCAGCTTGAGACAGGGATACGAGCAGTACTTC	CASSLRQGYEQYF
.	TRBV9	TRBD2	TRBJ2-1	TGTGCCAGCAGCCTCCTGAACAGCGGGGGGGCAAATGAGCAGTTCTTC	CASSLLNSGGANEQFF
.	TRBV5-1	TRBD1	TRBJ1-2	TGCGCCAGCAGCTCGTTTCAGGGGGCCGGTGGCTACACCTTC	CASSSFQGAGGYTF
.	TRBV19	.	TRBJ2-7	TGTGCCAGTAGTAGTCGGTCATTGGGATCCTACGAGCAGTACTTC	CASSSRSLGSYEQYF
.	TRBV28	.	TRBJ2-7	TGTGCCAGCAGTTCCCTTTACGAGCAGTACTTC	CASSSLYEQYF
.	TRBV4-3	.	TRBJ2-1	TGCGCCAGCAGCCAAGATCTCTGGACACCTACTTACAATGAGCAGTTCTTC	CASSQDLWTPTYNEQFF
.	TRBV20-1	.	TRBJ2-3	TGCAGTGCGTCTCTGGGGGATACGCAGTATTTT	CSASLGDTQYF
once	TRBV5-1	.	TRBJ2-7	TGCGCCAGCAGCTCCGGTGACAGGCAGCCCTCCTACTACGAGCAGTACTTC	CASSSGDRQPSYYEQYF
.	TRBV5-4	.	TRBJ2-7	TGTGCCAGCAGCTTGGAGGCCGGTTCCTACGAGCAGTACTTC	CASSLEAGSYEQYF
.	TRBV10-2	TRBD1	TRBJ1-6	TGCGCCAGCAGTGACTGGACAGGGGTCGAGGCCCTCCACTTT	CASSDWTGVEALHF
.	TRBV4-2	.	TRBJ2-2	TGTGCCAGCAGCCTTACAGGAATGAACACCGGGGAGCTGTTTTTT	CASSLTGMNTGELFF
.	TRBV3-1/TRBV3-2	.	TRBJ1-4	TGTGCCAGCAGCCAAGATGCAGGGTTGGAAAAACTGTTTTTT	CASSQDAGLEKLFF
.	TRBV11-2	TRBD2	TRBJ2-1	TGTGCCAGCAGCCATCTAGCGGGGGCTTACCCTGAGCAGTTCTTC	CASSHLAGAYPEQFF
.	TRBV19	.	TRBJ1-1	TGTGCCAGTAGTACCCGCTTCACTGAAGCTTTCTTT	CASSTRFTEAFF
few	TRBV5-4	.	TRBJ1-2	TGTGCCAGCAGCTTCTTTCCGGATGGCTACACCTTC	CASSFFPDGYTF
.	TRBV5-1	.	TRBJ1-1	TGCGCCAGCAGCTTGTTGTCAGGGGTGGACACTGAAGCTTTCTTT	CASSLLSGVDTEAFF
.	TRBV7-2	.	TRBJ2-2	TGTGCCAGCAGCTTAGTAGGAGGAGCGAACACCGGGGAGCTGTTTTTT	CASSLVGGANTGELFF
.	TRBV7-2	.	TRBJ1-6	TGTGCCAGCAGCCTCCGGGCAGGTTCACCCCTCCACTTT	CASSLRAGSPLHF
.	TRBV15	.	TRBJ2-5	TGTGCCACCAGCAGAGTCCGGGTGGGAGAGACCCAGTACTTC	CATSRVRVGETQYF
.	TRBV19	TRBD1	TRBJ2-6	TGTGCCAGTAACAAACAGGGGGCGCAAGGGGCCAACGTCCTGACTTTC	CASNKQGAQGANVLTF
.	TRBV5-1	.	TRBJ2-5	TGCGCCAGCAGCTCCGAGGGTGAGACCCAGTACTTC	CASSSEGETQYF
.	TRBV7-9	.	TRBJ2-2	TGTGCCAGCAGCTTAGTGGGCCCTACCGGGGAGCTGTTTTTT	CASSLVGPTGELFF
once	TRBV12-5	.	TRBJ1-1	TGTGCTAGTGGTTTGTTACTGAACACTGAAGCTTTCTTT	CASGLLLNTEAFF
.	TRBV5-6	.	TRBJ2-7	TGTGCCAGCAGCCCGACGGCAGGGAACTACGAGCAGTACTTC	CASSPTAGNYEQYF